These 11 T cell receptor beta chains share one sample of origin, sequenced in a study of shared T cell receptors in the human thymus. The protocol was immunoSEQ multiplex PCR, while the TCRdb copy is restricted to in-frame clones and leaves out a portion. The table records hundreds of thousands of clones, 88% of them present only once. The sample also formed part of further work on human thymus T cells.

Sequenced sample: thymocytes. Receptor source: a boy less than two years old with a congenital heart defect.

The chain couples TRBV10-1 to TRBJ2-1; D not resolved. V was clipped by 3 bases and J by 8 bases, with 11 bases between them. The V gene's germline CDR1 is WNHNN and CDR2 SYGVQD (reference sequence). The CDR3 is made up of 13 amino acids. The CDR3 spells CASSDQAPHEQFF. CDR3 coding DNA: TGCGCCAGCAGTGACCAGGCCCCCCATGAGCAGTTCTTC.

The genes are TRBV30 and TRBJ2-3; 8 bases agree with TRBD1. The germline gives CDR1 GTSNPN, CDR2 SVGIG (reference sequence). Unmatched junction bases numbered 14, after V lost 0 bases and J lost 0 bases. The length of the CDR3 is 19 residues. The CDR3 reads CAWSVDAPRTGISTDTQYF. The CDR3 coding sequence is TGTGCCTGGAGTGTAGACGCACCTCGGACAGGGATCAGCACAGATACGCAGTATTTT.

The rearrangement links TRBV15 to TRBJ1-4; TRBD1 might be the D (5 bases). This CDR3 spans 20 amino acids. Germline V gene sequence: CDR1 LNHNV, CDR2 YYDKDF (reference sequence). V was pared by 5 bases and J by 4 bases, with 29 bases between. CDR3 in DNA: TGTGCCACCAGCCGGGGGACTCATCTTGCCGGGCGAGTAGTTAATGAAAAACTGTTTTTT. It is translated as CATSRGTHLAGRVVNEKLFF.

The rearrangement uses TRBV28 and TRBJ2-7, with a tentative D call TRBD2 (6 bases). This CDR3 region has 15 residues. Germline loops: CDR1 MDHEN, CDR2 SYDVKM. With 6 bases removed from V and 3 bases from J, the gap between germline ends came to 18 bases. CDR3 in amino acids: CASSYPRTTFYEQYF. The CDR3 DNA reads as TGTGCCAGCAGCTACCCCCGGACTACCTTCTACGAGCAGTACTTC.

The V call is TRBV13, the J call TRBJ2-5; 12 bases fit TRBD2. Germline assignment: CDR1 PRHDT and CDR2 FYEKMQ (reference sequence). CDR3 length: 17 residues. V lost 3 bases and J lost 6; bases outside the gene matches: 11. Here the CDR3 reads CASSFGLAGGKTQTQYF. CDR3 DNA sequence: TGTGCCAGCAGCTTCGGCCTAGCGGGAGGGAAGACGCAGACCCAGTACTTC.

The chain links TRBV30 to TRBJ2-7; unclear D gene. This CDR3 contains 13 residues. Germline-derived CDR1 and CDR2 are GTSNPN and SVGIG (reference sequence). V dropped 4 bases and J dropped 0 bases, with 10 bases sitting between them. The CDR3 loop reads CAWNQRRSYEQYF. CDR3 nucleotide sequence: TGTGCCTGGAATCAGCGACGCTCCTACGAGCAGTACTTC. Full variable domain (remainder filled in from reference TRBV30 and TRBJ2-7): SQTIHQWPATLVQPVGSPLSLECTVEGTSNPNLYWYRQAAGRGLQLLFYSVGIGQISSEVPQNLSASRPQDRQFILSSKKLLLSDSGFYLCAWNQRRSYEQYFGPGTRLTVT.

V gene TRBV11-2 combines with J gene TRBJ2-1; D may be TRBD1 (6 bases). Between the trimmed V and J ends, which lost 2 bases and 7 bases, there was a span of 15 bases. The CDR3 is 15 amino acids. The V gene's germline CDR1 is SGHAT and CDR2 FQNNGV. The CDR3 region is CASSLFPQGSNEQFF. CDR3 DNA sequence: TGTGCCAGCAGCTTATTCCCGCAGGGGAGTAATGAGCAGTTCTTC.

V and J are TRBV7-9 and TRBJ2-7, with TRBD1 as a possible D gene (6 bases). The CDR3 sequence is 19 residues long. From germline, CDR1 is SEHNR and CDR2 FQNEAQ (reference sequence). With 5 bases removed from V and 7 bases from J, the gap between germline ends came to 33 bases. The CDR3 DNA reads TGTGCCAGCAGCCTTAGAGGGAGACAGGACCAATACTATCCTCGAGAGCAGTACTTC. Translation: CASSLRGRQDQYYPREQYF. The full variable domain, with the rest looked up from reference TRBV7-9 and TRBJ2-7, is DTGVSQNPRHKITKRGQNVTFRCDPISEHNRLYWYRQTLGQGPEFLTYFQNEAQLEKSRLLSDRFSAERPKGSFSTLEIQRTEQGDSAMYLCASSLRGRQDQYYPREQYFGPGTRLTVT.

The chain's CDR3 is CASSFRSEQFF. The CDR3 coding sequence is TGTGCCAGCAGCTTCCGGTCCGAGCAGTTCTTC. The chain carries TRBV7-6 and TRBJ2-1; D not certain. The length of the CDR3 is 11 residues. V was cut by 3 bases and J by 10 bases, with 7 bases left in between. CDR1 SGHVS and CDR2 FNYEAQ come from the germline V gene. Together with reference TRBV7-6 and TRBJ2-1, the CDR3 gives the full variable domain: GAGVSQSPRYKVTKRGQDVALRCDPISGHVSLYWYRQALGQGPEFLTYFNYEAQQDKSGLPNDRFSAERPEGSISTLTIQRTEQRDSAMYRCASSFRSEQFFGPGTRLTVL.

The J gene is TRBJ1-2, the V gene TRBV29-1; no reliable D call. The V end lost 8 bases, the J end lost 6 bases, and 16 bases lay between the germline ends. The CDR3 loop spans 12 amino acids. The germline CDR1 and CDR2 sequences are SQVTM and ANQGSEA. CDR3 coding DNA: TGCAGCCCCGTCCGACAAGGTGATGGCTACACCTTC. Amino acid sequence: CSPVRQGDGYTF. Using reference TRBV29-1 and TRBJ1-2 for the parts outside the CDR3, the full variable domain is SAVISQKPSRDICQRGTSLTIQCQVDSQVTMMFWYRQQPGQSLTLIATANQGSEATYESGFVIDKFPISRPNLTFSTLTVSNMSPEDSSIYLCSPVRQGDGYTFGSGTRLTVV.

J is TRBJ2-1 and V is TRBV18; D gene uncertain. Germline V gives CDR1 KGHSH, CDR2 LQKENI. CDR3 length equals 14 residues. V was cut by 4 bases and J by 0 bases, with 7 bases left in between. CDR3 sequence: CASSLVSSYNEQFF. For the CDR3, the DNA is TGTGCCAGCTCACTGGTGAGCTCCTACAATGAGCAGTTCTTC. The full variable domain, completed using reference TRBV18 and TRBJ2-1, is NAGVMQNPRHLVRRRGQEARLRCSPMKGHSHVYWYRQLPEEGLKFMVYLQKENIIDESGMPKERFSAEFPKEGPSILRIQQVVRGDSAAYFCASSLVSSYNEQFFGPGTRLTVL.